What follows is one TCR beta chain and its context. This clonotype was detected a few times. It has no known antigen specificity. The record has no base qualities; no much larger clone is one base away. There are 13 amino acids in the CDR3, from cysteine to phenylalanine inclusive. CDR3 DNA is the only sequence kept; it has 39 bases, read in frame from the first base. Germline trimming amounts to 3 bases on V and 5 bases on J, with 3 as the count of junction bases outside the gene matches. CDR1 and CDR2 (SGHRS, YFSETQ) derive from the germline V gene. Every donor was a healthy Caucasian. The twin cohort consisted of three pairs of female monozygotic twins, all aged roughly 18 to 29 years. Peripheral blood mononuclear cells were used as the source from which RNA for TCR libraries was isolated. The method behind the library was 5' RACE. The sequencer listed for this sample is Illumina HiSeq 2000. A universal primer binding site was introduced by template switching, and a unique molecular identifier was present in the final cDNA, enabling accurate counting of TCR cDNA molecules. Specific primers in the conserved constant-segment region were used to synthesize first-strand cDNA for TCR alpha and beta chains. To control for contamination, each cDNA library was double barcoded with a SMART-Mk sample barcode plus Illumina barcodes. Two successive PCR steps introduced TruSeq adapter sequences along with Illumina sample barcodes. The TCR alpha and beta cDNA libraries were sequenced on the Illumina HiSeq platform using custom primers. The published analysis was carried out like this. MiGEC was used to process raw reads and extract unique molecular identifiers, and MiXCR was used to find CDR3 positions. Recombination models were inferred per individual with the repgenHMM and IGoR tools using an EM algorithm. The analysis of shared clonotypes was done with the tcR package in R, with sharing normalized by the product of cloneset sizes. To study raw recombination without the effects of thymic and clonal selection, out-of-frame nonproductive sequences were analyzed. TCRdb handled the public reads itself, with Q25 trimming in fastp and clone calling in MiXCR, and kept productive beta chains. Records with the same CDR3 protein are collapsed into one entry carrying the most frequent genes and DNA. None of the V and J calls come from the authors' own analysis; TCRdb made them. The sample profile shows about 920,000 distinct CDR3 sequences; 9% to 15% of them were found once. The biggest ten clones account for roughly 1.6% of the sample.

This sample was included in a study of identical twins (dated by TCRdb to the mid-2010s). About the study as a whole: To test whether fetal clonotypes persist, the study used deep sequencing on TCR alpha and beta repertoires from monozygotic twins, unrelated adults of various ages, and cord blood. To rule out contamination, replicate twin experiments were performed at different times with different library preparation protocols. General findings and caveats noted by the study authors: Fewer insertions were carried by abundant cord blood beta clonotypes, a similar but weaker trend appeared in young adult naive repertoires, and no such trend appeared in memory repertoires. Compared with coincidental sharing between unrelated individuals, out-of-frame TCR alpha sequences shared between twins had an excess of sequences with low generation probability. Invariant T cells such as MAIT and iNKT could partly confound zero-insertion analyses, though diverse VJ usage argued against this for most clonotypes. Recombination models systematically underestimated out-of-frame TCR alpha sharing in monozygotic twins but agreed with sharing between unrelated individuals. The excess sharing between twins in beta out-of-frame sequences was weaker because fewer shared sequences reduced the signal-to-noise ratio. Conclusions relied on cross-sectional statistical analysis, since the same donors could not be followed over many years.

These data were also filed under a second study, of yellow fever vaccine responses in identical twins. The second paper states: The T cell response to vaccination in identical twins was reported by the authors to appear partly convergent and partly personalized. In the study, vaccine-responding T cell clones were precisely tracked in identical twins.

The chain links TRBV5-1 with TRBJ2-7, with 9 middle bases fitting TRBD1. Sequencing was done on a sample of PBMCs. This clonotype originated in a woman between 18 and 29 years old in good health. The CDR3 corresponds to CASSYRQGDEQYF. The DNA sequence reads TGCGCCAGCAGCTACCGACAGGGGGACGAGCAGTACTTC.